This T cell receptor (beta chain) was retrieved from a study of OX40 agonist ivuxolimab in advanced cancers. Regarding the study as a whole: The investigators did not determine what antigen specificity the expanded peripheral T cells had.

The timepoints at which blood was sampled were baseline, cycle 4 day 1, and cycle 7 day 1. Germline values: CDR1 SEHNR, CDR2 FQNEAQ (reference sequence). The junction had 9 bases not matched to a gene; V was cut back by 5 bases and J by 5 bases. This CDR3 is 15 amino acids long. Measured with immunoSEQ multiplex PCR; TCRdb has only the in-frame clones, and not every one. The table records 60,000 to 85,000 clones, around 89% of them present only once. Note on this clone: As yet, its antigen is unknown.

The chain has TRBV7-9 and TRBJ2-3, with 8 bases fitting TRBD2. This clonotype was sampled from an adult with an advanced solid tumor such as melanoma, head and neck, liver or kidney cancer. The sequenced sample was CD4+ or CD8+ T cells sorted from blood, obtained in a trial of the OX40 agonist ivuxolimab. In DNA, the CDR3 is TGTGCCAGCAGCCCGACTAGCGCCAGCCTAGATACGCAGTATTTT. Protein sequence: CASSPTSASLDTQYF.